These 12 T cell receptor beta chains came from one sample sequenced in a study of beta chain features in type 1 diabetes. All of the isolated RNA was reverse transcribed, so expressed TCRB transcripts were sequenced. Sequencing used immunoSEQ multiplex PCR; TCRdb keeps in-frame clones, though not all of them. Seen here are hundreds of thousands of clones, roughly 16% observed once, and the top ten hold about 0.086%. Input material: naive CD4+ T cells from blood. The receptors originated from a man between 18 and 35 years old in good health.

The gene calls are TRBV4-1 and TRBJ1-6; tentatively, D is TRBD1 (5 bases). Deletions cut 3 bases from V and 0 bases from J, with 21 bases between. Per the germline V gene, CDR1 is MGHRA and CDR2 is YSYEKL. There are 20 residues in the CDR3. CDR3 in amino acids: CASSHYGPPRGSSYNSPLHF. DNA for the CDR3: TGCGCCAGCAGCCATTATGGGCCGCCACGGGGGAGCTCCTATAATTCACCCCTCCACTTT.

This clone came up a few times. The rearrangement joins TRBV4-1 to TRBJ1-2, with D unresolved. CDR3 length equals 14 residues. The germline gives CDR1 MGHRA, CDR2 YSYEKL. The germline V and J ends were trimmed by 5 bases and 0 bases, with 10 bases remaining between them. For the CDR3, the DNA is TGCGCCAGCAGCTACGGACGGACTAACTATGGCTACACCTTC. Translated: CASSYGRTNYGYTF.

V gene TRBV2 combines with J gene TRBJ2-3; TRBD1 is a possible D gene (6 bases). The V end lost 6 bases, the J end lost 2 bases, and 12 bases lay between the germline ends. Germline V gene lookup returns CDR1 SNHLY and CDR2 FYNNEI. The CDR3 has 14 residues. The chain's CDR3 is CASRIQGYTDTQYF. CDR3 sequence (DNA): TGTGCCAGCAGAATACAGGGCTACACAGATACGCAGTATTTT.

This clone was seen a few times. The chain recombines TRBV7-8 with TRBJ1-1, with 9 bases aligning to TRBD1. V lost 4 bases and J lost 11; bases outside the gene matches: 17. The germline V gene encodes CDR1 SGHVS and CDR2 FQNEAQ. CDR3 size: 16 residues. CDR3 loop: CASSSHVGQGTFQAFF. For the CDR3, the DNA is TGTGCCAGCAGCTCGCACGTGGGACAGGGCACCTTCCAGGCTTTCTTT.

This clone was counted only a few times. The rearrangement joins TRBV14 to TRBJ2-2, with no clear D. Germline values: CDR1 SGHDN, CDR2 FVKESK. This CDR3 region has 15 residues. V lost 1 base and J 5 bases, leaving 11 bases between the germline ends. CDR3 nucleotides: TGTGCCAGCAGCCAAGGTCTGAAAGGGACCGGGGAGCTGTTTTTT. It is translated as CASSQGLKGTGELFF. Looking up the rest from reference TRBV14 and TRBJ2-2 gives the full variable domain: EAGVTQFPSHSVIEKGQTVTLRCDPISGHDNLYWYRRVMGKEIKFLLHFVKESKQDESGMPNNRFLAERTGGTYSTLKVQPAELEDSGVYFCASSQGLKGTGELFFGEGSRLTVL.

The chain is built from TRBV5-5 and TRBJ1-4; no clear D. This CDR3 has 12 amino acids. Trimming removed 2 bases at V and 8 bases at J, with 7 bases between. The V gene's germline CDR1 is SGHKS and CDR2 YYEKEE (reference sequence). This chain's CDR3 is CASSFGVEKLFF. The CDR3 coding sequence is TGTGCCAGCAGCTTCGGAGTCGAAAAACTGTTTTTT.

This clone came up a few times. The genes are TRBV28 and TRBJ2-1; TRBD2 matches 8 bases. Trimming at V came to 7 bases and at J to 9 bases, leaving 5 bases not matched to a gene. This CDR3 contains 12 residues. Germline V gene lookup returns CDR1 MDHEN and CDR2 SYDVKM. The CDR3 bases are TGTGCCAGCACGGGAGGGCGGAGTGAGCAGTTCTTC. Its protein product is CASTGGRSEQFF. Together with reference TRBV28 and TRBJ2-1, the CDR3 gives the full variable domain: DVKVTQSSRYLVKRTGEKVFLECVQDMDHENMFWYRQDPGLGLRLIYFSYDVKMKEKGDIPEGYSVSREKKERFSLILESASTNQTSMYLCASTGGRSEQFFGPGTRLTVL.

This clone was detected a few times. V usage is TRBV2 and J usage is TRBJ1-5; no definite D call. This CDR3 has 17 amino acids. Per the germline V gene, CDR1 is SNHLY and CDR2 is FYNNEI. V gave up 2 bases and J gave up 1 base, with 15 bases separating them. CDR3 loop: CASSESPTIRSNQPQHF. The CDR3 bases are TGTGCCAGCAGTGAATCGCCCACGATAAGGAGCAATCAGCCCCAGCATTTT.

This clone showed up just a few times. The V call is TRBV28, the J call TRBJ1-4; no clear D gene. This CDR3 spans 14 amino acids. Germline V CDR1 and CDR2: MDHEN, SYDVKM. Trimming pared 6 bases from V and 5 bases from J, leaving 13 bases between. CDR3 residues: CASSYRFGNEKLFF. The CDR3 coding sequence is TGTGCCAGCAGCTACAGATTTGGGAATGAAAAACTGTTTTTT.

This clone was observed a few times. J is TRBJ2-5 and V is TRBV7-9; TRBD1 might be the D (6 bases). This CDR3 has 14 residues. Trimming took 2 bases from V and 10 from J, leaving 17 bases between them. Germline CDR1 SEHNR, CDR2 FQNEAQ (reference sequence). This chain's CDR3 is CASSLPRNRDNQYF. The CDR3 DNA is TGTGCCAGCAGCTTACCAAGGAACCGGGACAACCAGTACTTC.

CDR3 residues: CASSLRGFFTEAFF. The CDR3, as DNA: TGTGCCAGCAGTCTTCGGGGCTTCTTCACTGAAGCTTTCTTT. This chain links TRBV2 with TRBJ1-1; D perhaps matches TRBD1 (5 bases). The germline V gene has CDR1 SNHLY and CDR2 FYNNEI. The CDR3 has 14 amino acids. V was trimmed by 5 bases and J by 4 bases, leaving 14 bases between them.

This clone was picked up a small number of times. The V and J genes are TRBV9 and TRBJ2-3; possibly TRBD1 for D (6 bases). There are 16 residues in the CDR3. Trimming pared 0 bases from V and 0 bases from J, leaving 11 bases between. The V gene's germline CDR1 is SGDLS and CDR2 YYNGEE. The CDR3 DNA reads as TGTGCCAGCAGCGTAGCCGGGACACTTAGCACAGATACGCAGTATTTT. Translated, it gives CASSVAGTLSTDTQYF.